The 5 T cell receptor beta chains presented below share a single source sample, sequenced in a study of regulatory T cells in long-lasting Graves disease. Time point of the sample: newly diagnosed GD, antithyroid drugs for less than 3 months. The TCR library was prepared using RNA isolated from PBMCs. Libraries of TCR beta came from iRepertoire HTBI primers plus Arm-PCR of CDR3 regions. TCRdb re-derived calls from the multiplex PCR reads in MiXCR, one entry per CDR3 protein. Of around 250,000 distinct CDR3 sequences detected, 15% to 20% appear once; the ten largest clones hold around 15%. This same sample was also part of a study on T cells in Graves' hyperthyroidism and ophthalmopathy.

The material sequenced was peripheral blood mononuclear cells (PBMCs), taken at new diagnosis, from a patient treated with antithyroid drugs. These receptors came from a woman aged 25 to 39 with Graves disease.

This clonotype was picked up many times. J is TRBJ1-5 and V is TRBV12-3 or TRBV12-4; D uncertain. This CDR3 has 13 amino acids. V was pared by 3 bases and J by 7 bases, with 10 bases between. This chain's CDR3 is CASSFEVIQPQHF. CDR3 nucleotide sequence: TGTGCCAGCAGTTTCGAGGTGATCCAGCCCCAGCATTTT.

This clonotype was observed many times. The chain joins TRBV20-1 to TRBJ1-1; 8 positions match TRBD1. Germline V gives CDR1 DFQATT, CDR2 SNEGSKA (reference sequence). The V segment lost 6 bases and the J segment 11 bases; nucleotides outside the gene matches: 14. The CDR3 totals 13 residues. The chain's CDR3 is CSALPGQGTQAFF. The CDR3, as DNA: TGCAGTGCCCTTCCCGGACAGGGAACACAGGCTTTCTTT.

This clonotype appeared a few times. A read error is possible here, since a much larger clone lies one base away. No conserved phenylalanine or tryptophan ends this CDR3, so it is likely a read error. The rearrangement links TRBV2 to TRBJ1-5; no clear D gene. The germline V gene has CDR1 SNHLY and CDR2 FYNNEI. This CDR3 contains 15 residues. V was cut by 4 bases and J by 2 bases, with 12 bases left in between. The CDR3 sequence: CASSGTVSGNQPQHS. In DNA form, the CDR3 reads TGTGCCAGCAGTGGGACCGTCTCGGGCAATCAGCCCCAGCATTCT.

The chain is built from TRBV15 and TRBJ2-3, with D perhaps TRBD2 (6 bases). The V end lost 5 bases, the J end lost 5 bases, and 11 bases lay between the germline ends. Germline V gene sequence: CDR1 LNHNV, CDR2 YYDKDF (reference sequence). This CDR3 comprises 13 residues. The CDR3 sequence is CATSGGTEDTQYF. The CDR3 region has the DNA TGTGCCACCAGCGGCGGGACTGAAGATACGCAGTATTTT. The variable domain in full, with the rest retrieved from reference TRBV15 and TRBJ2-3, is DAMVIQNPRYQVTQFGKPVTLSCSQTLNHNVMYWYQQKSSQAPKLLFHYYDKDFNNEADTPDNFQSRRPNTSFCFLDIRSPGLGDTAMYLCATSGGTEDTQYFGPGTRLTVL.

There are many counts of this clonotype. The CDR3 is CASSLSTGFVSGNTIYF. The DNA for the CDR3 is TGTGCCAGCAGCCTATCGACAGGGTTCGTCTCTGGAAACACCATATATTTT. The J gene is TRBJ1-3, the V gene TRBV5-6, with 7 bases identical to TRBD1. In germline, CDR1 is SGHDT, CDR2 YYEEEE. Trimming took 4 bases from V and 0 from J; bases not matched to a gene: 10. The CDR3 contains 17 residues.